This T cell receptor beta chain was identified during a study of blood T cells in healthy people across ages. Germline CDR1 is SGHDN and CDR2 is FVKESK. This CDR3 is 16 amino acids long. Trimming took 4 bases from V and 6 from J; bases not matched to a gene: 10. Ranging in age from roughly 6 to 95, the donors were healthy Caucasian individuals from Russia. Every donor gave roughly 9.6 milliliters of peripheral blood. Total RNA extracted from each sample amounted to at least 5.5 micrograms. This clonotype was seen once. Alongside a J-beta primer mix, a sample-barcoded 5' primer served in a second PCR lasting roughly 6 to 11 cycles. TCRdb recomputed calls from the 5' RACE reads with MiXCR, one row per CDR3 protein. This table holds roughly 700,000 distinct CDR3 sequences, around 48% found once.

This TCR came from a woman aged 55-69 years in good health. The sample taken for sequencing was blood. This sequence joins TRBV14 and TRBJ2-7, with TRBD2 identical over 12 bases. CDR3 nucleotide sequence: TGTGCCAGCAGCCGAGGACTAGCGGGACTGGGGCTCGAGCAGTACTTC. Translating gives CASSRGLAGLGLEQYF.